This T cell receptor beta chain appears in the sequencing data of a study of T cell responses to AZD1222 COVID-19 vaccine. Overall study findings and caveats: At baseline, just a handful of AZD1222 recipients tested seropositive. Donors were chiefly white British, with a greater number of females, and clonal diversity was perhaps underestimated. Nearly half of the spike-specific TCRs reportedly recognize variant regions that carry no mutations.

The CDR3 runs 15 residues. Trimming removed 2 bases at V and 11 bases at J, with 19 bases between. Germline V gene sequence: CDR1 MNHNY, CDR2 SVGAGI (reference sequence). Sequencing was performed with immunoSEQ multiplex PCR; in TCRdb, only in-frame clones are kept and a portion is missing. The table has 180,000 or so clones, 92% seen once. A note on this clone: Its antigen is not identified.

Investigators merged groups given second doses at roughly 4 or roughly 12 weeks. The rearrangement uses TRBV6-6 and TRBJ1-3; weak D call: TRBD1 (5 bases). The sequencing here drew on peripheral blood, taken 28 days after the second AZD1222 dose. This TCR derives from an adult who received the AZD1222 COVID-19 vaccine. CDR3 DNA: TGTGCCAGCAGTTACCACCCGGGGGGAAAAGGGGCCATATATTTT. Translating it yields CASSYHPGGKGAIYF.